This section outlines one TCR beta chain sequence together with its context. The data stem from a study of blood T cell repertoires in COVID-19. Study at large: Samples taken during acute and convalescent COVID-19 were collected in the United States, Italy and Spain.

The repertoire was sequenced with immunoSEQ multiplex PCR; TCRdb's copy has only in-frame clones and lacks some. The repertoire holds roughly 250,000 clones, with 80% to 85% as singletons. With 3 bases removed from V and 1 base from J, the gap between germline ends came to 9 bases. Germline lookup yields CDR1 MDHEN and CDR2 SYDVKM. The CDR3 length is 15 residues. Input material: peripheral blood. The receptor was derived from a woman aged 55-75 years with active or convalescent COVID-19. This sequence joins TRBV28 and TRBJ2-2; D gene unclear. This CDR3 is CASSFISGNTGELFF. The CDR3 DNA follows: TGTGCCAGCAGTTTCATTTCCGGGAACACCGGGGAGCTGTTTTTT.